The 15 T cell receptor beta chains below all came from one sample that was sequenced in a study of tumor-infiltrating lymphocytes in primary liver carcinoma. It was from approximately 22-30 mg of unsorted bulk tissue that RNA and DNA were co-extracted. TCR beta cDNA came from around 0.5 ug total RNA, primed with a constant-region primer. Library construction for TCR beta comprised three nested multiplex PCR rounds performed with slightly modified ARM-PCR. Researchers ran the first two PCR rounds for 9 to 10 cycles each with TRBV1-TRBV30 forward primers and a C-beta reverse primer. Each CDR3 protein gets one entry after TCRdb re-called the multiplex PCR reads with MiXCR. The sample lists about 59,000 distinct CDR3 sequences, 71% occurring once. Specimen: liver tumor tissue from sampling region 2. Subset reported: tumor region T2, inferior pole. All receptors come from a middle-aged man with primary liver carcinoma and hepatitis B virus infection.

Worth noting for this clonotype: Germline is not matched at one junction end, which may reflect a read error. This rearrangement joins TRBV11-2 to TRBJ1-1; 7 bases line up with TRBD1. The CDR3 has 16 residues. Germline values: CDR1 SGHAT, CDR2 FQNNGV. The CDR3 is CASSPSRGSVNTGAFF. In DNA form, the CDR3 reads TGTGCCAGCAGCCCATCCAGGGGGTCTGTGAACACTGGAGCTTTCTTT.

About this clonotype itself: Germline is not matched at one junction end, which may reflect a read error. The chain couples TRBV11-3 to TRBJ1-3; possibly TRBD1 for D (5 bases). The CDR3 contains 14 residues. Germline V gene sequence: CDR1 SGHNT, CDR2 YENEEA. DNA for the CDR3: TGTGCCAGCAACTTATACGGGGCTGGATACATCATATATTTT. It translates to CASNLYGAGYIIYF.

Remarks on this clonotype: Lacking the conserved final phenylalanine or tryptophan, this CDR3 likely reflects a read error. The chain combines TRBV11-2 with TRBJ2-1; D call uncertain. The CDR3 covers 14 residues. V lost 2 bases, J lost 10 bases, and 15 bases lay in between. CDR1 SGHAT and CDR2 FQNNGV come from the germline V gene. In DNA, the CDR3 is TGTGCCAGCAGCTTATACCGGCTAGTTAACGAGCAGTTCTTG. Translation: CASSLYRLVNEQFL.

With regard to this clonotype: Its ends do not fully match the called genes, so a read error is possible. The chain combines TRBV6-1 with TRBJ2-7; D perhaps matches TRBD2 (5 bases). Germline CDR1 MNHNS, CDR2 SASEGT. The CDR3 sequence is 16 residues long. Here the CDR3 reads CASRASVVGSPYEHYF. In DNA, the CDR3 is TGTGCCAGCAGGGCAAGTGTCGTAGGGAGCCCCTACGAGCACTACTTC.

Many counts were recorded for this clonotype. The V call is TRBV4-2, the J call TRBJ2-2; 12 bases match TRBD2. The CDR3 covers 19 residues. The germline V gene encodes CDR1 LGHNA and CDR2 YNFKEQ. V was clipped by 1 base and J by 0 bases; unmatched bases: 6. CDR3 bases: TGTGCCAGCAGCCAAGCGCTAGCGGGAGGGTTAGCGAACACCGGGGAGCTGTTTTTT. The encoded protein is CASSQALAGGLANTGELFF.

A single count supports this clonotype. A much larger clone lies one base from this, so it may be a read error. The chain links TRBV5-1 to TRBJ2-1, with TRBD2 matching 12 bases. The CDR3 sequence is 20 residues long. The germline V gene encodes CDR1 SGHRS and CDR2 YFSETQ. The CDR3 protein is CASSQKLLAGGPRSYNEHFF. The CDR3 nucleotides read TGCGCCAGCAGCCAGAAACTACTAGCGGGAGGCCCCCGCTCCTACAATGAGCACTTCTTC.

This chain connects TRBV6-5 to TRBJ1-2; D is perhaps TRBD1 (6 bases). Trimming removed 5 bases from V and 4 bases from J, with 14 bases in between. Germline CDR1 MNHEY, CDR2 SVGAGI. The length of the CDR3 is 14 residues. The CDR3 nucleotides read TGTGCCAGCAGTCCTTTCGGGGGGCTCTATGGCTACACCTTC. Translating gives CASSPFGGLYGYTF.

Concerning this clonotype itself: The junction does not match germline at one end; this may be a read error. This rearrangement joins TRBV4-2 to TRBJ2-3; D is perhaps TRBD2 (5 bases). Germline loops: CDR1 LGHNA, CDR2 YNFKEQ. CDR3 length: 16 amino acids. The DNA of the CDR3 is TGTGCCAGCAGCCAAGAAGTAGCGCCACGCACAAATACGCAGTATTTT. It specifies CASSQEVAPRTNTQYF.

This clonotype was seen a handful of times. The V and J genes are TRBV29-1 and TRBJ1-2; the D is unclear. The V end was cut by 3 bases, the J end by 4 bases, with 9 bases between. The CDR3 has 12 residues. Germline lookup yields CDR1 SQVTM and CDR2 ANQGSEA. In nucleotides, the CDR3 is TGCAGCGTTGACGACGGAACCTATGGCTACACCTTC. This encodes CSVDDGTYGYTF.

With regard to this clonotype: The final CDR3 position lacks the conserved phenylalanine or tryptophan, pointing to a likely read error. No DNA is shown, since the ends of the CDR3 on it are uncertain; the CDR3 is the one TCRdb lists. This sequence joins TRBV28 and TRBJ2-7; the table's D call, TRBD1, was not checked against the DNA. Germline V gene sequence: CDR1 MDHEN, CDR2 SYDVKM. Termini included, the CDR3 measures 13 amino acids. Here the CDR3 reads CATRDRDSSEQCL.

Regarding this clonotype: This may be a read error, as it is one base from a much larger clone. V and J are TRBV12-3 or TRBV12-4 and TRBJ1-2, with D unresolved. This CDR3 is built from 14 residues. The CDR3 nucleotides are TGTGTCAGCAGCCCCTCGGGGACTAACTATGGCTACACCTTC. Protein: CVSSPSGTNYGYTF.

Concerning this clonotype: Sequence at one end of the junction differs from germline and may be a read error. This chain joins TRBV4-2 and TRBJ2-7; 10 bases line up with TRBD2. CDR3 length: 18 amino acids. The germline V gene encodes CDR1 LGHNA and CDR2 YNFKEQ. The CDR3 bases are TGTGACAGCAGTGGAAAACCGGGAGTAGCGGGAGGACCACACGAGCAGTACTTC. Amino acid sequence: CDSSGKPGVAGGPHEQYF.

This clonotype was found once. As DNA, the CDR3 is TGTGCCAGCAGATCCAGGACAGGGGGTCCGGTTGAAGCTTTCTTT. Its protein product is CASRSRTGGPVEAFF. The chain links TRBV11-2 to TRBJ1-1; 10 bases line up with TRBD1. Germline assignment: CDR1 SGHAT and CDR2 FQNNGV. Trimming removed 6 bases from V and 7 bases from J; junction bases left unmatched: 11. This CDR3 spans 15 amino acids.

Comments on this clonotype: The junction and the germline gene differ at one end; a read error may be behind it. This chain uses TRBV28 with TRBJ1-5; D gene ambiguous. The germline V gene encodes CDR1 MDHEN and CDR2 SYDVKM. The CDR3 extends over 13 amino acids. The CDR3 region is CASSLGIIQPQHF. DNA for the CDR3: TGTGCCAGCAGTTTGGGGATCATTCAGCCCCAACATTTT.

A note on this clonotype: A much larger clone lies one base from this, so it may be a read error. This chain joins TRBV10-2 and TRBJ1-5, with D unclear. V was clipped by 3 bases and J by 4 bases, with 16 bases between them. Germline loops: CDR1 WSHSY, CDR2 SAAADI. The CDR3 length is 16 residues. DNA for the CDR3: TGCGCCAGCAGTGACCTCGACCGGGGAGGGAATCAGCCCCAGCATTTT. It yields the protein CASSDLDRGGNQPQHF.